One TCR beta chain is described in this entry. The V gene lost 3 bases and the J gene lost 1 base, with 9 bases spanning the gap. CDR1 KGHSH and CDR2 LQKENI come from the germline V gene. CDR3 length: 14 amino acids. This entry comes from a study of radiotherapy plus CTLA-4 blockade in lung cancer. Produced via immunoSEQ multiplex PCR; TCRdb's table is partial and in-frame only. The sample has over 80,000 clones, approximately 86% seen once; the top ten hold approximately 15%. The sequence was obtained from a human donor with non-small cell lung cancer that progressed on radiotherapy plus ipilimumab. V is TRBV18 and J is TRBJ1-1, with D hard to call. Sequenced material: peripheral blood, taken from a patient treated with radiotherapy plus ipilimumab. CDR3 in amino acids: CASSPLGANTEAFF. In DNA form, the CDR3 reads TGTGCCAGCTCACCCCTAGGAGCGAACACTGAAGCTTTCTTT.